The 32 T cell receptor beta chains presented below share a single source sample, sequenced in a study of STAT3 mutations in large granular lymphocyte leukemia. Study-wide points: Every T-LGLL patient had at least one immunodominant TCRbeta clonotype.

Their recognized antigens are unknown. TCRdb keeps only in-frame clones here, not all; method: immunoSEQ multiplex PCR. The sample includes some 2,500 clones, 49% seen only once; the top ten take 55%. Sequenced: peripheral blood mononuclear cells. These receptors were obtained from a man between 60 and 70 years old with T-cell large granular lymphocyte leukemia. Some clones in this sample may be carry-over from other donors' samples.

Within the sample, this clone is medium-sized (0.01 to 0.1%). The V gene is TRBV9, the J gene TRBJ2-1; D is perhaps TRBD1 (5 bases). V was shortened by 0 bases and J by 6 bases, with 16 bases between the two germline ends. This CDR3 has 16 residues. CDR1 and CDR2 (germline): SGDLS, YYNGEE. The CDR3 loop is CASSVASLPRGNEQFF. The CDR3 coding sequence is TGTGCCAGCAGCGTAGCCAGCCTCCCTAGGGGCAATGAGCAGTTCTTC.

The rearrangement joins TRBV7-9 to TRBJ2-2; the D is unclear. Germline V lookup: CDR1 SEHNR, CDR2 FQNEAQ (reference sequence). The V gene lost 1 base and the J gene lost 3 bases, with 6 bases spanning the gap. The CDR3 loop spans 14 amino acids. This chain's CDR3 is CASSLGGYTGELFF. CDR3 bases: TGTGCCAGCAGCTTAGGCGGTTACACCGGGGAGCTGTTTTTT.

The CDR3 reads CASSLIGPDGYTF. The CDR3 DNA follows: TGTGCCAGCAGCTTAATAGGTCCTGATGGCTACACCTTC. The chain links TRBV7-9 to TRBJ1-2, with D unresolved. CDR1 is SEHNR, CDR2 FQNEAQ, per germline (reference sequence). This CDR3 has 13 residues. V was cut by 2 bases and J by 6 bases, with 10 bases left in between.

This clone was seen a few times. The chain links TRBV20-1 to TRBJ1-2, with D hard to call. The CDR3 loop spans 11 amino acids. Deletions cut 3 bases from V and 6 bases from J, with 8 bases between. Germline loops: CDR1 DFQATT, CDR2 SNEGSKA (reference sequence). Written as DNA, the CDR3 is TGCAGTGCTAGTCCCGCGGATGGCTACACCTTC. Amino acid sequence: CSASPADGYTF.

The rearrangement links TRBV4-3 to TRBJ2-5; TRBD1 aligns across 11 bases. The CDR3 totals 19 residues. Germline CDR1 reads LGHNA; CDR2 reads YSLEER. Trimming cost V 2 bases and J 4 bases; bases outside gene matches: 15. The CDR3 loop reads CASSQKGLEDRGRGETQYF. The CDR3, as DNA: TGCGCCAGCAGCCAAAAAGGTCTGGAGGACAGGGGGCGCGGAGAGACCCAGTACTTC.

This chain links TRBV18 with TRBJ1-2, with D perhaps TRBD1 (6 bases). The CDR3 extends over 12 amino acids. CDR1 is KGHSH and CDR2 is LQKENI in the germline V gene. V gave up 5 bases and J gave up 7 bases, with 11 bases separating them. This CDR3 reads CASSSGQSGYTF. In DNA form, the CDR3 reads TGTGCCAGCTCATCCGGACAGAGTGGCTACACCTTC.

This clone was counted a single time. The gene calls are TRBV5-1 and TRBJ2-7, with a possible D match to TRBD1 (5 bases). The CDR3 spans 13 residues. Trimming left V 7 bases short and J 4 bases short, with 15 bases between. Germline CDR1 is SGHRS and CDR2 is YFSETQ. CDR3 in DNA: TGCGCCAGCTTGGACCCAGGGTCTTACGAGCAGTACTTC. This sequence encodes CASLDPGSYEQYF. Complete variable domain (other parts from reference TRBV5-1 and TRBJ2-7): KAGVTQTPRYLIKTRGQQVTLSCSPISGHRSVSWYQQTPGQGLQFLFEYFSETQRNKGNFPGRFSGRQFSNSRSEMNVSTLELGDSALYLCASLDPGSYEQYFGPGTRLTVT.

The chain's CDR3 is CASSQGFGQVLGGYTF. Here the CDR3 DNA reads TGTGCCAGCAGCCAAGGATTCGGACAGGTCTTAGGCGGCTACACCTTC. The rearrangement joins TRBV14 to TRBJ1-2; 7 positions match TRBD1. Per germline, CDR1 SGHDN and CDR2 FVKESK. Trimming cost V 1 base and J 8 bases; bases outside gene matches: 13. The CDR3 runs to 16 residues.

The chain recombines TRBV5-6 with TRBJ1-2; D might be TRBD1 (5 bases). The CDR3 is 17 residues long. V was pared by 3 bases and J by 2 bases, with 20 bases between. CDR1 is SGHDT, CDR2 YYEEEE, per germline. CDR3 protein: CASSSTAGAKGNYGYTF. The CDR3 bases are TGTGCCAGCAGCTCGACCGCCGGGGCTAAGGGAAACTATGGCTACACCTTC.

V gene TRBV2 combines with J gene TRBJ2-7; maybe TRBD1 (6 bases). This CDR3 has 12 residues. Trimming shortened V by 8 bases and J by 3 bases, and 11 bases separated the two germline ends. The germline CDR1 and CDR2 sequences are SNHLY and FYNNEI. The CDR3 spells CASAKGGYEQYF. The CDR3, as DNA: TGTGCCAGCGCTAAAGGGGGCTACGAGCAGTACTTC.

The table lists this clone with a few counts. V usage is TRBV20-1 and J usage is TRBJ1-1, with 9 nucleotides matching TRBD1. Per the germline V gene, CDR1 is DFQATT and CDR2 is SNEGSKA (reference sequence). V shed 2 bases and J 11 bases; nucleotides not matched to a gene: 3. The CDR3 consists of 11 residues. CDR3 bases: TGCAGTGCTAGACTACAGGGGGCTGCTTTCTTT. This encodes CSARLQGAAFF.

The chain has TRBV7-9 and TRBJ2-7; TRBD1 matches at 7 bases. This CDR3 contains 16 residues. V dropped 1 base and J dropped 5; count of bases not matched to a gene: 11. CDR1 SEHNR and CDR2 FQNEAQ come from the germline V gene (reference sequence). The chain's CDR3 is CASSLGTGVGGDEQYF. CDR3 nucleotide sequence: TGTGCCAGCAGCTTAGGAACGGGTGTAGGGGGCGACGAGCAGTACTTC. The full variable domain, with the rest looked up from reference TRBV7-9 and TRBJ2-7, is DTGVSQNPRHKITKRGQNVTFRCDPISEHNRLYWYRQTLGQGPEFLTYFQNEAQLEKSRLLSDRFSAERPKGSFSTLEIQRTEQGDSAMYLCASSLGTGVGGDEQYFGPGTRLTVT.

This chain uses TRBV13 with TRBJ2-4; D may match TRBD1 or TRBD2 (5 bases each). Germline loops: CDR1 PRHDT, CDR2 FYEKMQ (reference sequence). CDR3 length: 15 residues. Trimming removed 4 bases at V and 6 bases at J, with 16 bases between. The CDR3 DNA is TGTGCCAGCAGCTCCGGGACCTCCTGGGGAAACATTCAGTACTTC. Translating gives CASSSGTSWGNIQYF.

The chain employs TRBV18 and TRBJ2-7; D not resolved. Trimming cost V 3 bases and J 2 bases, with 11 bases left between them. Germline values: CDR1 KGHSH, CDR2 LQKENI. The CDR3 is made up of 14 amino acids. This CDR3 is CASSPSQLTYEQYF. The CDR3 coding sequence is TGTGCCAGCTCACCGAGTCAACTCACCTACGAGCAGTACTTC.

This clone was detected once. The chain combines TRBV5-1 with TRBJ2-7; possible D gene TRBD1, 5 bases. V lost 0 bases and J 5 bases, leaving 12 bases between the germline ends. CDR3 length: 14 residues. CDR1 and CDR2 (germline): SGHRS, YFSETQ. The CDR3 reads CASSLAERGHEQYF. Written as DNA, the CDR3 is TGCGCCAGCAGCTTGGCCGAAAGGGGCCACGAGCAGTACTTC.

CDR3 nucleotide sequence: TGTGCCAGCAGTTTATACGGTGCCTACGAGCAGTACTTC. Protein product: CASSLYGAYEQYF. The chain employs TRBV27 and TRBJ2-7; D is ambiguous. Trimming pared 1 base from V and 2 bases from J, leaving 6 bases between. There are 13 residues in the CDR3. Per germline, CDR1 MNHEY and CDR2 SMNVEV (reference sequence).

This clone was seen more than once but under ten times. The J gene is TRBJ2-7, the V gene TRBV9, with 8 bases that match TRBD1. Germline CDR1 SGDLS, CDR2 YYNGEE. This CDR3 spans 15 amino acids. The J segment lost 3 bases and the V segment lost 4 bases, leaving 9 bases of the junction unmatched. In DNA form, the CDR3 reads TGTGCCAGCAGCCCCGTACGTGACAGGGGCTACGAGCAGTACTTC. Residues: CASSPVRDRGYEQYF. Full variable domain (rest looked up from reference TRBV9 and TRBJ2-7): DSGVTQTPKHLITATGQRVTLRCSPRSGDLSVYWYQQSLDQGLQFLIQYYNGEERAKGNILERFSAQQFPDLHSELNLSSLELGDSALYFCASSPVRDRGYEQYFGPGTRLTVT.

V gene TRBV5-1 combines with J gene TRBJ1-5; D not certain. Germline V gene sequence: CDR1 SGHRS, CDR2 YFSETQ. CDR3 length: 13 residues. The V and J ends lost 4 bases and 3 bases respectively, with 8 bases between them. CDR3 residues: CASSVGNNQPQHF. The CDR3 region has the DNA TGCGCCAGCAGCGTGGGAAACAATCAGCCCCAGCATTTT.

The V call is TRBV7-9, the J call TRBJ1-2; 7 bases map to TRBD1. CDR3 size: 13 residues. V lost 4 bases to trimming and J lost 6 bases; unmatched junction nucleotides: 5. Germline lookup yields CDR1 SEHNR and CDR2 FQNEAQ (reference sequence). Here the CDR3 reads CASSSYTGDGYTF. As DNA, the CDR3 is TGTGCCAGCAGCTCGTATACAGGGGATGGCTACACCTTC.

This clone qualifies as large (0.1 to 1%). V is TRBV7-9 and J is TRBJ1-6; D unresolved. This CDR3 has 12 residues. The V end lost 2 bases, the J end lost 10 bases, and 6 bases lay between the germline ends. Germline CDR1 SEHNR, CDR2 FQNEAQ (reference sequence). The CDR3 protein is CASSLLSSPLHF. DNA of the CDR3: TGTGCCAGCAGCTTACTGAGCTCACCCCTCCACTTT.

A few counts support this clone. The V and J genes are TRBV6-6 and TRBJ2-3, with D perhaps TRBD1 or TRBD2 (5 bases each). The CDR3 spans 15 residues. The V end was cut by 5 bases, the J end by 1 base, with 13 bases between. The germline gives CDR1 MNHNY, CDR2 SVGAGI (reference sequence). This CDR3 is CASSPLGAGTDTQYF. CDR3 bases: TGTGCCAGCAGTCCACTAGGGGCCGGCACAGATACGCAGTATTTT.

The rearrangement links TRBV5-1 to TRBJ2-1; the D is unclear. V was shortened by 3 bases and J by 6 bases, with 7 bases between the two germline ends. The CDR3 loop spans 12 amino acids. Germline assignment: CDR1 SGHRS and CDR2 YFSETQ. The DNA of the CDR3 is TGCGCCAGCAGCTCGCCGGCCAATGAGCAGTTCTTC. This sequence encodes CASSSPANEQFF. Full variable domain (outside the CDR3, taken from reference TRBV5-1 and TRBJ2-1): KAGVTQTPRYLIKTRGQQVTLSCSPISGHRSVSWYQQTPGQGLQFLFEYFSETQRNKGNFPGRFSGRQFSNSRSEMNVSTLELGDSALYLCASSSPANEQFFGPGTRLTVL.

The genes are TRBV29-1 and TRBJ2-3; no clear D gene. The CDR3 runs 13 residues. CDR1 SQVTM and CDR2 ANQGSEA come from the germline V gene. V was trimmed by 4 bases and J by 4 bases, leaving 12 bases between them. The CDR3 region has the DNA TGCAGCGTTGCCACAAGGGTAGCAGATACGCAGTATTTT. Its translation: CSVATRVADTQYF.

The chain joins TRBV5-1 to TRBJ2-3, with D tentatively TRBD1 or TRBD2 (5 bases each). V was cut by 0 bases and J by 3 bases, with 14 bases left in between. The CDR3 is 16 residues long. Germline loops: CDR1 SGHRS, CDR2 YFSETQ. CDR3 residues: CASSLGGTWGTDTQYF. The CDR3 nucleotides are TGCGCCAGCAGCTTGGGAGGGACCTGGGGAACAGATACGCAGTATTTT.

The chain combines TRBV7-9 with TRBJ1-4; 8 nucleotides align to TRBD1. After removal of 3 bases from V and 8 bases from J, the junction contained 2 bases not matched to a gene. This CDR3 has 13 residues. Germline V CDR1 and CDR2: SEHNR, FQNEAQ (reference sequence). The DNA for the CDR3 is TGTGCCAGCAGCTTGGACAGGGAGGAAAAACTGTTTTTT. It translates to CASSLDREEKLFF.

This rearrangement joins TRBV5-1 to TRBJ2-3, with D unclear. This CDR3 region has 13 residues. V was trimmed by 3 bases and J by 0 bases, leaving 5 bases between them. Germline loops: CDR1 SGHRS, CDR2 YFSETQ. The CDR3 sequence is CASSSPSTDTQYF. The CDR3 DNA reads TGCGCCAGCAGCTCACCTAGCACAGATACGCAGTATTTT.

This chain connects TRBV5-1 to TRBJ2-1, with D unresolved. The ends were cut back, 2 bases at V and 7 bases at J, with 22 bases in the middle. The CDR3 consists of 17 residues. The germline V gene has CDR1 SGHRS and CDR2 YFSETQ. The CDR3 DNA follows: TGCGCCAGCAGCTTAACTCTGACTTCTGTGGGTTGGAATGAGCAGTTCTTC. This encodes CASSLTLTSVGWNEQFF.

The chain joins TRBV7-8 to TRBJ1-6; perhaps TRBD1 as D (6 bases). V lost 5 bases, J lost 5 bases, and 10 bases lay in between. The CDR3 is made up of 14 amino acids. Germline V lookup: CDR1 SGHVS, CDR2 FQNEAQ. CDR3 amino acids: CASSPRTDNSPLHF. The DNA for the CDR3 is TGTGCCAGCAGCCCTCGGACAGATAATTCACCCCTCCACTTT.

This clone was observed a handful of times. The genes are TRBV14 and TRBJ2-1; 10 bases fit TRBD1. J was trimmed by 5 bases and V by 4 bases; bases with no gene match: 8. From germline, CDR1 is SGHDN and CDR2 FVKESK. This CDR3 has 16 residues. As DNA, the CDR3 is TGTGCCAGCAGCCGCATACCCGGACAGGGGGACAATGAGCAGTTCTTC. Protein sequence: CASSRIPGQGDNEQFF. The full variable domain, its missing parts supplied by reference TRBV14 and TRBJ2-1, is EAGVTQFPSHSVIEKGQTVTLRCDPISGHDNLYWYRRVMGKEIKFLLHFVKESKQDESGMPNNRFLAERTGGTYSTLKVQPAELEDSGVYFCASSRIPGQGDNEQFFGPGTRLTVL.

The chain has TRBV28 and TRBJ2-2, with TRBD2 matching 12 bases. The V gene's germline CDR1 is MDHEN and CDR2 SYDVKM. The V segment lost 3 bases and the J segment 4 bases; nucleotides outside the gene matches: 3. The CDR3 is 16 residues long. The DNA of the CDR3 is TGTGCCAGCAGTTTGCGACTAGCGGGAGTCACCGGGGAGCTGTTTTTT. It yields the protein CASSLRLAGVTGELFF.

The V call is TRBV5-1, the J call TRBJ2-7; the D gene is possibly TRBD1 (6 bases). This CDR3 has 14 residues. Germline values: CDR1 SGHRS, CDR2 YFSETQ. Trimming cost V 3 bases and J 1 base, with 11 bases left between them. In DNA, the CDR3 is TGCGCCAGCAGCTCGCAGGGGTATTCCTACGAGCAGTACTTC. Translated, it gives CASSSQGYSYEQYF.

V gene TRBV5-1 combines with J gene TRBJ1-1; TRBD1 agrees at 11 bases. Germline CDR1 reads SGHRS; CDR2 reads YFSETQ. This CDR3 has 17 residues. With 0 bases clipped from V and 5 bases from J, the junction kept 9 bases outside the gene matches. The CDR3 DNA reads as TGCGCCAGCAGCTTGGATCGGACAGGGGGCGGTGGGACTGAAGCTTTCTTT. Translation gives CASSLDRTGGGGTEAFF.